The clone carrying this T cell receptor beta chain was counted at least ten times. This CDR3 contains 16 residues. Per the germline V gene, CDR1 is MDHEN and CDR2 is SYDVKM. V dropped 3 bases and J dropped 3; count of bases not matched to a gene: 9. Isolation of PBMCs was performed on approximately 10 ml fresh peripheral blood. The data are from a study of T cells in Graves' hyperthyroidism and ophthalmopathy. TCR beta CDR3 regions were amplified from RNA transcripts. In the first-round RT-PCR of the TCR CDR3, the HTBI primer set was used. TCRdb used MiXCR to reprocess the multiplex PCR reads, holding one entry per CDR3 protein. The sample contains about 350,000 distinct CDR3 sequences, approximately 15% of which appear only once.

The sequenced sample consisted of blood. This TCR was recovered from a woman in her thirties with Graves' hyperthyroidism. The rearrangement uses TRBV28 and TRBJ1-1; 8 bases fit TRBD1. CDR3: CASSFTGGRIDTEAFF. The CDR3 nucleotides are TGTGCCAGCAGTTTTACAGGGGGTAGGATCGACACTGAAGCTTTCTTT. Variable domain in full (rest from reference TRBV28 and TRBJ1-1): DVKVTQSSRYLVKRTGEKVFLECVQDMDHENMFWYRQDPGLGLRLIYFSYDVKMKEKGDIPEGYSVSREKKERFSLILESASTNQTSMYLCASSFTGGRIDTEAFFGQGTRLTVV.